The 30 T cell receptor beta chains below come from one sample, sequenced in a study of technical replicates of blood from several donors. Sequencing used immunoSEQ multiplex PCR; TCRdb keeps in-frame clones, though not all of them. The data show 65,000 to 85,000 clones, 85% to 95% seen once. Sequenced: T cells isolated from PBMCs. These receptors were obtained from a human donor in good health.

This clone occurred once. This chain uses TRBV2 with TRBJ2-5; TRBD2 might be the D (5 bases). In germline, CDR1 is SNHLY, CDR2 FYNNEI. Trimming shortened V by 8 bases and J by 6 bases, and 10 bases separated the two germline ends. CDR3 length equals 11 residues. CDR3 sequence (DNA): TGTGCCAGCGAGGAGGCGAAGACCCAGTACTTC. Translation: CASEEAKTQYF.

This chain's CDR3 is CAISESHRSSTDTQYF. The DNA for the CDR3 is TGTGCCATCAGTGAGTCCCACAGATCTAGCACAGATACGCAGTATTTT. The chain employs TRBV10-3 and TRBJ2-3; the D is unclear. V lost 0 bases and J lost 0, with 10 bases in between. Germline-derived CDR1 and CDR2 are ENHRY and SYGVKD. This CDR3 comprises 16 residues.

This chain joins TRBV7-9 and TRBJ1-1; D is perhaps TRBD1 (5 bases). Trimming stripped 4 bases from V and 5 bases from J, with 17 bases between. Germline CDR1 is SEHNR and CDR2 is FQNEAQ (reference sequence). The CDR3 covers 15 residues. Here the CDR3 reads CASSSPLGEKTEAFF. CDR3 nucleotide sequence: TGTGCCAGCAGCTCCCCCTTAGGGGAAAAAACTGAAGCTTTCTTT. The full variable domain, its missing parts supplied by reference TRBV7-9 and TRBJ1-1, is DTGVSQNPRHKITKRGQNVTFRCDPISEHNRLYWYRQTLGQGPEFLTYFQNEAQLEKSRLLSDRFSAERPKGSFSTLEIQRTEQGDSAMYLCASSSPLGEKTEAFFGQGTRLTVV.

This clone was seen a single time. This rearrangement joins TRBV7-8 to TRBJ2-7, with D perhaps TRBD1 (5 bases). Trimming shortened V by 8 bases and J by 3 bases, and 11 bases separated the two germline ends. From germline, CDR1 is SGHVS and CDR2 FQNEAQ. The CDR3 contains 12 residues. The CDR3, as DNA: TGTGCCAGCGGGGCGAGCGTCTACGAGCAGTACTTC. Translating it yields CASGASVYEQYF.

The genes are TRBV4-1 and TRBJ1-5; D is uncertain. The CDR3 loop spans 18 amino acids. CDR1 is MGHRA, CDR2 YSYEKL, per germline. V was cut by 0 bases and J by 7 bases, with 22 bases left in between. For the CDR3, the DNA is TGCGCCAGCAGCCAAGATGGTAGACGTCCGGTCAGAGGGCAGCCCCAGCATTTT. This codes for CASSQDGRRPVRGQPQHF.

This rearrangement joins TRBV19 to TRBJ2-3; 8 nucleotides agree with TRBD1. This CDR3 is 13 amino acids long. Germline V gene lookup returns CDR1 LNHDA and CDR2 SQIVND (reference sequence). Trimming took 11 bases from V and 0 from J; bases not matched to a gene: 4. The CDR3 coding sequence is TGTGCCGCTCGACAGGGGAGCACAGATACGCAGTATTTT. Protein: CAARQGSTDTQYF.

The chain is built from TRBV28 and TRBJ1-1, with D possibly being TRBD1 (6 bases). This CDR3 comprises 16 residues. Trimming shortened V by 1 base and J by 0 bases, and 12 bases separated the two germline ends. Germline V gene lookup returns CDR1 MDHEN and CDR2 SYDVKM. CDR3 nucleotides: TGTGCCAGCAGTTTATACAGGGACCAAATGAACACTGAAGCTTTCTTT. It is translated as CASSLYRDQMNTEAFF.

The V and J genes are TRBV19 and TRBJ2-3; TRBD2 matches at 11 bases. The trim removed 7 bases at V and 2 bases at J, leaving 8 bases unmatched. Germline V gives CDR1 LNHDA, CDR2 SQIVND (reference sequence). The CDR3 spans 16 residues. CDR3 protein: CASTPGTSGFTDTQYF. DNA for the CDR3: TGTGCCAGTACCCCCGGGACTAGCGGATTCACAGATACGCAGTATTTT.

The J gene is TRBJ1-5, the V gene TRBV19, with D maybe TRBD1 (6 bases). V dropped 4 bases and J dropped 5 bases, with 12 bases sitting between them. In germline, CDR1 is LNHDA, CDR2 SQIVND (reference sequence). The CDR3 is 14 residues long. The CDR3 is CASSRGAGDQPQHF. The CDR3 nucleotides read TGTGCCAGTAGTAGGGGAGCAGGGGATCAGCCCCAGCATTTT.

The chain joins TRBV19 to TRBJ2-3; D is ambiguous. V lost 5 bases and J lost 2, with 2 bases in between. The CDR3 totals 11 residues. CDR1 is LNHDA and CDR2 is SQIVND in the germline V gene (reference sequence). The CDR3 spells CASSYTDTQYF. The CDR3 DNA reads TGTGCCAGTAGTTACACAGATACGCAGTATTTT.

In DNA, the CDR3 is TGTGCCAGTAGTATGAACAGGGAGCTACTGGAGCAGTACTTC. It translates to CASSMNRELLEQYF. V usage is TRBV19 and J usage is TRBJ2-7; weak D call: TRBD1 (6 bases). The germline V gene encodes CDR1 LNHDA and CDR2 SQIVND (reference sequence). The V end lost 3 bases, the J end lost 7 bases, and 16 bases lay between the germline ends. The length of the CDR3 is 14 residues.

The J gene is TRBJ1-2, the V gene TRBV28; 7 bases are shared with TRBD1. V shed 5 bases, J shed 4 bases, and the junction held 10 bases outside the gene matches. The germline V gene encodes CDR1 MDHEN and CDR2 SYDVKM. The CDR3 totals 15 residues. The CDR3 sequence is CASSPGQTASYGYTF. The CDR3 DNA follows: TGTGCCAGCAGTCCGGGACAGACAGCCTCCTATGGCTACACCTTC.

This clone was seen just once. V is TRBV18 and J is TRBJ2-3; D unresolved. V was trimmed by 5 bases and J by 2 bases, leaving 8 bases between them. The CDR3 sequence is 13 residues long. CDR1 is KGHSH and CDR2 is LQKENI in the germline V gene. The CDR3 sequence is CASSAATTDTQYF. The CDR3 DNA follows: TGTGCCAGCTCAGCGGCCACCACAGATACGCAGTATTTT. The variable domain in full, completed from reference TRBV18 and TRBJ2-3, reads NAGVMQNPRHLVRRRGQEARLRCSPMKGHSHVYWYRQLPEEGLKFMVYLQKENIIDESGMPKERFSAEFPKEGPSILRIQQVVRGDSAAYFCASSAATTDTQYFGPGTRLTVL.

The CDR3 here is CASSVGTSGRALAKNIQYF. The CDR3 DNA is TGTGCCAGCAGCGTAGGGACTAGCGGGAGGGCCTTAGCCAAAAACATTCAGTACTTC. The chain joins TRBV9 to TRBJ2-4, with TRBD2 identical over 15 bases. CDR1 SGDLS and CDR2 YYNGEE come from the germline V gene. Germline trimming cut 0 bases from V and 0 bases from J; bases unmatched to any gene: 4. The CDR3 extends over 19 amino acids.

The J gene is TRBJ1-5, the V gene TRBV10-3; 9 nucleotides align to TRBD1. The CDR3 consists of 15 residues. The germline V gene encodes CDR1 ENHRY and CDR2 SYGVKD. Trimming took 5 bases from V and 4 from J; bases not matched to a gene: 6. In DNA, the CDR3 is TGTGCCATCAGTCCGGCCGGGACAGGGAATCAGCCCCAGCATTTT. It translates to CAISPAGTGNQPQHF.

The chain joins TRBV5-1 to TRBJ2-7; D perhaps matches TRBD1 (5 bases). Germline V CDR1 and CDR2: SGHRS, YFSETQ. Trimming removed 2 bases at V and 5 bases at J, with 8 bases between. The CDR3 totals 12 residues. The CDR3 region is CASSFSGNEQYF. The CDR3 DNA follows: TGCGCCAGCAGCTTCTCAGGGAACGAGCAGTACTTC.

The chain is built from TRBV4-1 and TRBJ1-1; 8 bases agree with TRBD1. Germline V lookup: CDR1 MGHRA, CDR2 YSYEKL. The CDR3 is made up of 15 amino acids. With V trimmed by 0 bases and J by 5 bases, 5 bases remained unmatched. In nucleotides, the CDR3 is TGCGCCAGCAGCCAAGAACAGGGGGGTTGGACTGAAGCTTTCTTT. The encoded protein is CASSQEQGGWTEAFF.

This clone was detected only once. DNA for the CDR3: TGCGCCAGCAGCCAAGATCTAGCGGGAGGAAATGAGCAGTTCTTC. It specifies CASSQDLAGGNEQFF. The chain is built from TRBV4-3 and TRBJ2-1, with 11 bases that match TRBD2. CDR1 and CDR2 (germline): LGHNA, YSLEER. The CDR3 has 15 amino acids. V gave up 0 bases and J gave up 7 bases; unmatched junction bases: 2.

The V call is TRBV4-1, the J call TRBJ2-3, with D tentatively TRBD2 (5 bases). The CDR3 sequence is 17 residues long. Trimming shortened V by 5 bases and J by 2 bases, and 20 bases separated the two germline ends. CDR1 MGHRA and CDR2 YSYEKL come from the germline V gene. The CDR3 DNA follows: TGCGCCAGCAGCGTTGTAGGGTCGGGGAGACACACAGATACGCAGTATTTT. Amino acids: CASSVVGSGRHTDTQYF.

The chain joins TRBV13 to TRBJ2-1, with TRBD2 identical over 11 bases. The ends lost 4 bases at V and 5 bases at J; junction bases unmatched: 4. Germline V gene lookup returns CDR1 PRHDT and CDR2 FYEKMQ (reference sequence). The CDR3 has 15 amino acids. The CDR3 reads CASSSTSGSDNEQFF. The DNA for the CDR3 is TGTGCCAGCAGCTCCACTAGCGGGAGCGACAATGAGCAGTTCTTC.

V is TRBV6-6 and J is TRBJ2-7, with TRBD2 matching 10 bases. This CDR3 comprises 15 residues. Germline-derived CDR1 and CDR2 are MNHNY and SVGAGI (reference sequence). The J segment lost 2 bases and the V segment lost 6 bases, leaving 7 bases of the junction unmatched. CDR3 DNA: TGTGCCAGCAGGAGCGGGACTAGCGTTCCCTACGAGCAGTACTTC. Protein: CASRSGTSVPYEQYF.

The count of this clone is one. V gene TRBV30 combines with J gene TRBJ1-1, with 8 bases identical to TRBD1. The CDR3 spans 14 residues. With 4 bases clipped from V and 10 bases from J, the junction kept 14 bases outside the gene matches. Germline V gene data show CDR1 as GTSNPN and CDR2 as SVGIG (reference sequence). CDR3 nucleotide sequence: TGTGCCTGGAAAGCAGACAGGGGATCGATCGGAGCTTTCTTT. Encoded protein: CAWKADRGSIGAFF.

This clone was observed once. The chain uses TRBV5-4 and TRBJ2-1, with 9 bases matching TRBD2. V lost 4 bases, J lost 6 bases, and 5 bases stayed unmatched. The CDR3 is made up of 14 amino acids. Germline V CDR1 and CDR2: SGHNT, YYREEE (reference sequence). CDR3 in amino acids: CASSTGTSINEQFF. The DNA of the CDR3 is TGTGCCAGCAGCACCGGGACTAGCATCAATGAGCAGTTCTTC.

Here the CDR3 reads CASSLEGPAYEQYF. CDR3 coding DNA: TGTGCCAGCAGCTTGGAGGGGCCCGCCTACGAGCAGTACTTC. The gene calls are TRBV5-4 and TRBJ2-7; possibly TRBD1 for D (5 bases). This CDR3 spans 14 amino acids. Trimming pared 0 bases from V and 2 bases from J, leaving 9 bases between. In germline, CDR1 is SGHNT, CDR2 YYREEE (reference sequence).

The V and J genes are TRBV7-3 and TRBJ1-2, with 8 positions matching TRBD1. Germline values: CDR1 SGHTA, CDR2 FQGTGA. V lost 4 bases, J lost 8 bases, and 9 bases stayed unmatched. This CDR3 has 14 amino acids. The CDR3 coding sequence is TGTGCCAGCAGCTCGACAGACAGGGGAGTAGGCTACACCTTC. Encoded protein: CASSSTDRGVGYTF.

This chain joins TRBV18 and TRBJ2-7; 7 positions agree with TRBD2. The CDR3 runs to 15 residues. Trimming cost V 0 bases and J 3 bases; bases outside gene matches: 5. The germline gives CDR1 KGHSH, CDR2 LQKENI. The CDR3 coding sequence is TGTGCCAGCTCACCACCGGGGGGGGATCTCTACGAGCAGTACTTC. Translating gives CASSPPGGDLYEQYF.

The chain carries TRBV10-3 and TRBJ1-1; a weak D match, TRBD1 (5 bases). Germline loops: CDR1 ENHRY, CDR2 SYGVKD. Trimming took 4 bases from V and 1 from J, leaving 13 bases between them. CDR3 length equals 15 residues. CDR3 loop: CAISGSGRGNTEAFF. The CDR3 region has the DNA TGTGCCATCAGTGGTTCAGGGAGGGGGAACACTGAAGCTTTCTTT.

The CDR3 sequence is CASSAGPNYEQYF. DNA of the CDR3: TGTGCCAGCAGCGCGGGACCCAACTACGAGCAGTACTTC. The chain links TRBV5-4 to TRBJ2-7, with TRBD2 as a possible D gene (6 bases). This CDR3 contains 13 residues. Trimming pared 4 bases from V and 3 bases from J, leaving 11 bases between. Germline CDR1 SGHNT, CDR2 YYREEE (reference sequence).

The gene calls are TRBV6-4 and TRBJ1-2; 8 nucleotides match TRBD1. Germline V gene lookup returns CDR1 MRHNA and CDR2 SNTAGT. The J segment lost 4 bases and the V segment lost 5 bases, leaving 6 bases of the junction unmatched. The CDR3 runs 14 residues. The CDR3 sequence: CASSSGGASYGYTF. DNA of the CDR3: TGTGCCAGCAGTTCAGGGGGCGCGAGCTATGGCTACACCTTC.

CDR3 region: CASSGAGEILDEQFF. CDR3 in DNA: TGTGCCAGCAGCGGAGCGGGAGAGATACTCGATGAGCAGTTCTTC. This chain connects TRBV9 to TRBJ2-1; 8 bases map to TRBD2. The CDR3 consists of 15 residues. V dropped 3 bases and J dropped 8; count of bases not matched to a gene: 10. CDR1 is SGDLS and CDR2 is YYNGEE in the germline V gene.